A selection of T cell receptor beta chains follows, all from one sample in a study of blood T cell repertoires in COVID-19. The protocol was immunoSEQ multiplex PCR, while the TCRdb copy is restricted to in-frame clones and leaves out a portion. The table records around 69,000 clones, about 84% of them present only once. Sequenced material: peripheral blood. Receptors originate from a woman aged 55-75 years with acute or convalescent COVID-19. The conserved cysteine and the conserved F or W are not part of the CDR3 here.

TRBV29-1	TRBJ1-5	SVRLDGSNQPQH
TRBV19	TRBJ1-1	ASSFRVGQGNEAF
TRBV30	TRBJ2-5	AWSVGVDSQETQY
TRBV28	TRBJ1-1	ASSFGGGAEAF
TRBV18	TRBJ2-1	ASSPPSGGLSSYNEQF
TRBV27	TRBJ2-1	ASSLGAGVQNEQF
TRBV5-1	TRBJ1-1	ASSSSDDTTEAF
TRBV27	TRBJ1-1	ASSPHRGEGTEAF
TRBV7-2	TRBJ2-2	ASSRTSGNTGELF
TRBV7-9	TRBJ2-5	ASSKRGTGYQETQY
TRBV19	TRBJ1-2	ASMVSQGYGYT
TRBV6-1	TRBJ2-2	ASSEVGSENTGELF
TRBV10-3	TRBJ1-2	AITGGKSHNYGYT
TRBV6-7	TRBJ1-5	LIPLQPQH
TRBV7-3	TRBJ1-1	ASSFGGVTEAF
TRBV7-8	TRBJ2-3	ASSLDLGARIDTQY
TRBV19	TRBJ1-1	ASRGQGQGQAF
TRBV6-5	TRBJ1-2	ASRSTAYGYT
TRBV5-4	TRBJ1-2	ASSLDQYGYT
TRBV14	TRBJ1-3	ASSPWVGASGNTIY
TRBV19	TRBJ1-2	ASSLQGDGYT
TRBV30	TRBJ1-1	AWSVGTAGTEAF
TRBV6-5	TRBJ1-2	ASIQDGLGYT
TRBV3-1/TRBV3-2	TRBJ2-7	ASSQEVARGQGEQY
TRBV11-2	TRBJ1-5	ASSLERGLSNQPQH
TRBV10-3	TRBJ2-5	AISKAGGKETQY
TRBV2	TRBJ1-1	ASSDPGLPF
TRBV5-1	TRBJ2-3	ASSLDGGGAGDTQY